This T cell receptor (beta chain) was documented in a study of radiation and T cells in renal cell carcinoma. TCRdb's copy holds only in-frame clones and misses some; the assay was immunoSEQ multiplex PCR. The repertoire holds about 91,000 clones, with 82% as singletons. Study-level points and caveats: Without pretreatment biopsies, baseline tumor clonotype presence was undetermined. Top tumor clonotypes rose in blood 2 weeks post-radiation, then contracted.

The time point is: baseline pretreatment blood. Stated treatment: 15 Gy SBRT to primary tumor, nephrectomy 4 weeks later. Concerning this clone: Its antigen is not identified.

Germline values: CDR1 MGHDK, CDR2 SYGVNS. The CDR3 is 11 residues long. Trimming took off 7 bases at V and 2 bases at J, with 4 bases between the two ends. The sample consisted of blood, taken from a patient whose treatment included radiotherapy and nephrectomy. The rearrangement joins TRBV25-1 to TRBJ2-3; D remains ambiguous. The clonotype was recovered from a man between 60 and 75 years old with renal cell carcinoma. The CDR3 DNA follows: TGTGCCAGCACCAACACAGATACGCAGTATTTT. Translation gives CASTNTDTQYF.